The 5 T cell receptor beta chains below come from one sample, sequenced in a study of cytomegalovirus exposure and HLA in healthy donors. This table comes from immunoSEQ multiplex PCR, and its TCRdb copy is limited to in-frame clones, with some not included. The sample shows some 170,000 clones, 95% to 97% of them seen only once. The sequencing sample was made of PBMCs. These receptor sequences come from a woman between 18 and 29 years old in good health and CMV-seronegative.

J is TRBJ2-3 and V is TRBV5-1; a possible D gene is TRBD2 (7 bases). V dropped 4 bases and J dropped 2 bases, with 14 bases sitting between them. CDR3 length: 15 residues. CDR1 and CDR2 (germline): SGHRS, YFSETQ. The CDR3 region is CASSIGGPDTDTQYF. In nucleotides, the CDR3 is TGCGCCAGCAGCATCGGGGGGCCCGACACAGATACGCAGTATTTT.

The chain couples TRBV4-1 to TRBJ1-1; TRBD1 matches 8 bases. This CDR3 is built from 16 residues. The trim removed 0 bases at V and 4 bases at J, leaving 7 bases unmatched. The V gene's germline CDR1 is MGHRA and CDR2 YSYEKL. The CDR3 nucleotides read TGCGCCAGCAGCCAAGATTGGCAACAGGGGGGCACTGAAGCTTTCTTT. This sequence encodes CASSQDWQQGGTEAFF.

This sequence joins TRBV9 and TRBJ1-2, with TRBD1 identical over 10 bases. V was clipped by 3 bases and J by 2 bases; unmatched bases: 10. The germline CDR1 and CDR2 sequences are SGDLS and YYNGEE. The CDR3 is made up of 17 amino acids. This CDR3 is CASSAGWGDRGNYGYTF. Here the CDR3 DNA reads TGTGCCAGCAGCGCAGGCTGGGGGGACAGGGGAAACTATGGCTACACCTTC.

The chain employs TRBV6-5 and TRBJ1-3, with D possibly matching TRBD1 (6 bases). Looked up from germline, CDR1 is MNHEY and CDR2 is SVGAGI. The V end was cut by 5 bases, the J end by 4 bases, with 12 bases between. This CDR3 is built from 14 residues. The CDR3: CASSRSGVGNTIYF. The DNA for the CDR3 is TGTGCCAGCAGTAGATCAGGGGTGGGAAACACCATATATTTT.

A word on this clone: A read error may account for a junction end that differs from germline. The gene calls are TRBV2 and TRBJ2-4, with D tentatively TRBD2 (5 bases). This CDR3 has 11 residues. From germline, CDR1 is SNHLY and CDR2 FYNNEI. CDR3 amino acids: CASSTTTVWGF. CDR3 DNA sequence: TGTGCCAGTTCGACGACTACGGTTTGGGGCTTC.